Described below is a single T cell receptor beta chain sequence and its context. Since a much larger clone is just one base distant, this may be a read error. V was cut by 2 bases and J by 1 base, with 8 bases left in between. This CDR3 comprises 15 residues. The germline V gene encodes CDR1 MGHDK and CDR2 SYGVNS. A single record per CDR3 protein comes from TCRdb applying MiXCR to the 5' RACE reads. The table lists under 300,000 distinct CDR3 sequences, around a tenth of them singletons. The data were obtained in a study of CD8 T cells in ankylosing spondylitis. The chain is built from TRBV25-1 and TRBJ2-2; D could derive from TRBD1 or TRBD2 (5 bases each). This receptor was identified in a male donor with ankylosing spondylitis or in good health (not recorded which). Sequencing used blood, either unsorted or a sorted T cell fraction (not recorded which). The CDR3 DNA is TGTGCCAGCAGTGAAGGGGGAAGGAACACCGGGGAGCTGTTTTTT. Translation: CASSEGGRNTGELFF.